What follows are 17 T cell receptor beta chains derived from one specimen sequenced in a study of identical twins' blood T cells. TCRdb analysed the 5' RACE reads with MiXCR anew, one entry per CDR3 protein. This sample has 350,000 to 450,000 distinct CDR3 sequences, with 28% found just once. The sequencing sample was made of PBMCs. The source of these receptors is a woman aged 18-49 years in good health.

The sample holds a few counts of this clonotype. V gene TRBV10-3 combines with J gene TRBJ2-5; tentatively, D is TRBD2 (5 bases). Trimming took 6 bases from V and 3 from J, leaving 17 bases between them. This CDR3 spans 15 amino acids. Germline CDR1 is ENHRY and CDR2 is SYGVKD. The CDR3 DNA is TGTGCCATCAGCTTCATATCGGGGAAGGAAGAGACCCAGTACTTC. It encodes CAISFISGKEETQYF.

Concerning this clonotype itself: One junction end disagrees with the germline gene, perhaps due to a read error. The chain couples TRBV3-1 to TRBJ2-1, with 14 bases aligning to TRBD2. Germline CDR1 reads LGHDT; CDR2 reads YNNKEL (reference sequence). This CDR3 is built from 18 residues. CDR3 DNA sequence: TGTTCCAGCAGCCAGACTAGCGGGAGGGCTAGCTCCTACAATGAGCAGTTCTTC. Its protein product is CSSSQTSGRASSYNEQFF.

The table lists this clonotype with a few counts. The chain combines TRBV12-3 or TRBV12-4 with TRBJ2-2, with D possibly matching TRBD1 (6 bases). The CDR3 sequence is 14 residues long. V was pared by 6 bases and J by 6 bases, with 14 bases between. CDR3 region: CASSRPTGPGELFF. CDR3 in DNA: TGTGCCAGCAGCCGCCCTACAGGGCCCGGGGAGCTGTTTTTT.

This clonotype appeared a few times. The rearrangement joins TRBV7-9 to TRBJ1-1; possible D gene TRBD1, 5 bases. Trimming shortened V by 5 bases and J by 0 bases, and 13 bases separated the two germline ends. CDR3 size: 15 residues. From germline, CDR1 is SEHNR and CDR2 FQNEAQ (reference sequence). CDR3 sequence reads: CASSHRQILNTEAFF. In DNA, the CDR3 is TGTGCCAGCAGCCACCGACAGATTTTGAACACTGAAGCTTTCTTT.

This chain links TRBV12-3 or TRBV12-4 with TRBJ2-2; no firm D call. Trimming took 8 bases from V and 5 from J, leaving 9 bases between them. The CDR3 has 12 amino acids. CDR3 in amino acids: CASGLGTGELFF. The CDR3 nucleotides are TGTGCCAGCGGCTTAGGGACCGGGGAGCTGTTTTTT.

This rearrangement joins TRBV18 to TRBJ2-7; D remains ambiguous. Trimming stripped 3 bases from V and 6 bases from J, with 12 bases between. CDR1 is KGHSH, CDR2 LQKENI, per germline. The CDR3 extends over 13 amino acids. CDR3 sequence (DNA): TGTGCCAGCTCACCTGCGGACCGCTCCGAGCAGTACTTC. Protein: CASSPADRSEQYF.

The V gene is TRBV25-1, the J gene TRBJ1-1; D not certain. Germline V gene sequence: CDR1 MGHDK, CDR2 SYGVNS. The V gene lost 2 bases and the J gene lost 7 bases, with 11 bases spanning the gap. The CDR3 runs to 13 residues. Written as DNA, the CDR3 is TGTGCCAGCAGTGAAGGCAGTGGTTATGAAGCTTTCTTT. Translating it yields CASSEGSGYEAFF.

This clonotype was counted ten times or more. V is TRBV29-1 and J is TRBJ1-2, with D hard to call. The CDR3 is 14 residues long. From germline, CDR1 is SQVTM and CDR2 ANQGSEA. The germline V and J ends were trimmed by 1 base and 2 bases, with 11 bases remaining between them. CDR3 in DNA: TGCAGCGTTGAAGGGAGGCAGAAGAACTATGGCTACACCTTC. Residues: CSVEGRQKNYGYTF.

This chain uses TRBV6-5 with TRBJ1-1; 7 bases map to TRBD1. CDR3 length: 15 residues. The ends lost 7 bases at V and 4 bases at J; junction bases unmatched: 12. CDR1 and CDR2 from the germline V gene are MNHEY and SVGAGI. In DNA form, the CDR3 reads TGTGCCAGCAATCCCACAGGGGTGTACGGCACTGAAGCTTTCTTT. Translating it yields CASNPTGVYGTEAFF.

This clonotype was observed a few times. Here the CDR3 DNA reads TGTGCCACCAGCAGTTTTTCAGGGCTTAGCAACGAGCAGTACTTC. This encodes CATSSFSGLSNEQYF. The chain couples TRBV15 to TRBJ2-7; D possibly corresponds to TRBD1 (5 bases). This CDR3 has 15 amino acids. Per germline, CDR1 LNHNV and CDR2 YYDKDF (reference sequence). The V end lost 3 bases, the J end lost 5 bases, and 17 bases lay between the germline ends.

This clonotype was seen more than once but under ten times. The chain joins TRBV6-5 to TRBJ1-2, with D possibly being TRBD1 (5 bases). There are 13 residues in the CDR3. V was shortened by 8 bases and J by 8 bases, with 18 bases between the two germline ends. Looked up from germline, CDR1 is MNHEY and CDR2 is SVGAGI. DNA for the CDR3: TGTGCCAGCTGGGGCCTAAGGGGCGACGGCTACACCTTC. Residues: CASWGLRGDGYTF.

This clonotype was counted only a few times. The chain couples TRBV24-1 to TRBJ2-3, with 9 bases fitting TRBD1. After removal of 3 bases from V and 4 bases from J, the junction contained 10 bases not matched to a gene. The CDR3 length is 17 residues. The V gene's germline CDR1 is KGHDR and CDR2 SFDVKD. DNA for the CDR3: TGTGCCACCAGTGATACTCCGGGACAGGGTAACCCAGATACGCAGTATTTT. Translated: CATSDTPGQGNPDTQYF.

Concerning this clonotype: One end of the junction does not line up with germline, which may come from a read error. This sequence joins TRBV12-3 or TRBV12-4 and TRBJ1-4, with a weak D call TRBD1 (6 bases). CDR3 length: 13 residues. CDR3 in amino acids: CTSRQGLEEKLFF. In nucleotides, the CDR3 is TGTACCAGCAGGCAGGGGCTCGAAGAAAAACTGTTTTTT.

The sample holds a few counts of this clonotype. The chain joins TRBV29-1 to TRBJ2-3, with 7 bases identical to TRBD2. V lost 4 bases to trimming and J lost 2 bases; unmatched junction nucleotides: 6. This CDR3 has 14 residues. Germline CDR1 and CDR2: SQVTM and ANQGSEA. This CDR3 is CSVGRRGFTDTQYF. The CDR3 DNA reads TGCAGCGTTGGGAGGCGGGGGTTCACAGATACGCAGTATTTT.

This clonotype has a handful of counts. The V and J genes are TRBV23-1 and TRBJ1-1; D may be TRBD1 (6 bases). TRBV23-1 is given ORF status, its function remaining uncertain. V lost 9 bases and J 5 bases, leaving 19 bases between the germline ends. This CDR3 contains 14 residues. CDR3 sequence (DNA): TGCGCCAGGATCCCCCAGGGGAAAAGGACTGAAGCTTTCTTT. It translates to CARIPQGKRTEAFF.

The rearrangement uses TRBV6-5 and TRBJ1-4; TRBD1 matches 7 bases. V lost 8 bases, J lost 5 bases, and 11 bases stayed unmatched. The CDR3 runs to 15 residues. CDR1 and CDR2 (germline): MNHEY, SVGAGI. The CDR3, as DNA: TGTGCCAGCGGCTACGGGGCAGGGGGGAATGAAAAACTGTTTTTT. Protein product: CASGYGAGGNEKLFF.

Concerning this clonotype: This may come from a read error, since a much larger clone is one base off. Here the CDR3 omits its conserved ending phenylalanine or tryptophan, so a read error is the likely source. V usage is TRBV11-2 and J usage is TRBJ1-4; 9 bases agree with TRBD1. J was trimmed by 8 bases and V by 5 bases; bases with no gene match: 6. The CDR3 spans 14 residues. CDR1 is SGHAT and CDR2 is FQNNGV in the germline V gene. In nucleotides, the CDR3 is TGTGCCAGCAGCCCGGACAGGGGCCTCGAAAAACTGTTTGTT. It specifies CASSPDRGLEKLFV.